The 25 T cell receptor beta chains listed next were all sequenced from one sample in a study of blood T cell repertoires in COVID-19. TCRdb's table, derived via immunoSEQ multiplex PCR, lists solely in-frame clones and lacks some. The profile covers more than 45,000 clones, with more than 75% appearing a single time and 12% to 15% taken by the ten largest. Sequences were obtained from peripheral blood. The receptor source for this set is a man between 65 and 85 years old with acute or convalescent COVID-19.

This rearrangement joins TRBV19 to TRBJ2-5, with TRBD1 identical over 8 bases. J gave up 4 bases and V 4 bases, and 5 bases lay outside the gene matches. The CDR3 spans 14 residues. Germline CDR1 and CDR2: LNHDA and SQIVND (reference sequence). The CDR3 loop is CASSTGQGIETQYF. CDR3 nucleotide sequence: TGTGCCAGTAGTACCGGACAGGGAATAGAGACCCAGTACTTC.

This chain connects TRBV19 to TRBJ2-7; the match to TRBD2 covers 13 bases. From germline, CDR1 is LNHDA and CDR2 SQIVND (reference sequence). V lost 4 bases and J lost 6; bases outside the gene matches: 9. CDR3 length: 16 residues. CDR3 sequence reads: CASSKGLAGVSPEQYF. CDR3 bases: TGTGCCAGTAGTAAAGGACTAGCGGGAGTTTCCCCCGAGCAGTACTTC.

The chain employs TRBV18 and TRBJ1-6, with 7 bases matching TRBD1. Germline lookup yields CDR1 KGHSH and CDR2 LQKENI. The ends lost 3 bases at V and 9 bases at J; junction bases unmatched: 5. The CDR3 contains 14 residues. DNA of the CDR3: TGTGCCAGCTCACCGACAGGGAGCACTTCACCCCTCCACTTT. Translating gives CASSPTGSTSPLHF. The full variable domain, its missing parts supplied by reference TRBV18 and TRBJ1-6, is NAGVMQNPRHLVRRRGQEARLRCSPMKGHSHVYWYRQLPEEGLKFMVYLQKENIIDESGMPKERFSAEFPKEGPSILRIQQVVRGDSAAYFCASSPTGSTSPLHFGNGTRLTVT.

This clone was detected only once. The rearrangement uses TRBV5-4 and TRBJ2-5; TRBD1 aligns across 7 bases. This CDR3 spans 15 amino acids. CDR1 SGHNT and CDR2 YYREEE come from the germline V gene (reference sequence). With 4 bases clipped from V and 2 bases from J, the junction kept 8 bases outside the gene matches. The CDR3 sequence is CASSPGQKLQETQYF. The CDR3, as DNA: TGTGCCAGCAGCCCGGGACAGAAATTACAAGAGACCCAGTACTTC.

The chain has TRBV10-3 and TRBJ2-2; 7 nucleotides agree with TRBD2. This CDR3 is built from 15 residues. Trimming at V came to 4 bases and at J to 5 bases, leaving 7 bases not matched to a gene. Germline lookup yields CDR1 ENHRY and CDR2 SYGVKD. CDR3 coding DNA: TGTGCCATCAGTGCGCAAGCGGGAAGTACCGGGGAGCTGTTTTTT. As protein: CAISAQAGSTGELFF.

The chain employs TRBV4-3 and TRBJ2-3, with D unclear. CDR1 LGHNA and CDR2 YSLEER come from the germline V gene. The CDR3 spans 14 residues. Trimming pared 2 bases from V and 4 bases from J, leaving 10 bases between. The CDR3 spells CASSQTPISDTQYF. The CDR3 DNA reads as TGCGCCAGCAGCCAAACTCCGATATCAGATACGCAGTATTTT.

The chain uses TRBV2 and TRBJ1-3, with 9 bases aligning to TRBD1. The V gene's germline CDR1 is SNHLY and CDR2 FYNNEI. This CDR3 has 14 residues. V trimming: 5 bases; J trimming: 4 bases; junction bases outside the gene matches: 3. The CDR3 bases are TGTGCCAGCAGTTCCGGACAGGGGGGAAACACCATATATTTT. Translated: CASSSGQGGNTIYF.

The chain is built from TRBV28 and TRBJ2-1, with 8 nucleotides matching TRBD1. This CDR3 comprises 14 residues. CDR1 MDHEN and CDR2 SYDVKM come from the germline V gene. J was trimmed by 10 bases and V by 7 bases; bases with no gene match: 12. As DNA, the CDR3 is TGTGCCAGCACCGGACAGGGTTGGAAGTGGGAGCAGTTCTTC. Translated: CASTGQGWKWEQFF.

V and J are TRBV19 and TRBJ1-6; unclear D gene. Trimming pared 4 bases from V and 10 bases from J, leaving 11 bases between. This CDR3 is built from 13 residues. CDR1 and CDR2 from the germline V gene are LNHDA and SQIVND (reference sequence). The CDR3 DNA is TGTGCCAGTAGTAATCTTCAGAAATCACCCCTCCACTTT. Translation: CASSNLQKSPLHF.

This chain connects TRBV4-1 to TRBJ2-3, with 11 bases that match TRBD2. Germline V gene lookup returns CDR1 MGHRA and CDR2 YSYEKL. Trimming took 4 bases from V and 5 from J; bases not matched to a gene: 14. This CDR3 contains 18 residues. The CDR3 nucleotides read TGCGCCAGCAGCCGCCTGGACTTGGGACTAGCGGCCGGAGATACGCAGTATTTT. Translating it yields CASSRLDLGLAAGDTQYF.

The CDR3 bases are TGTGCCAGCAGCTCCACGCGGGACAGAATTTTTTATGGCTACACCTTC. This gives the protein CASSSTRDRIFYGYTF. V and J are TRBV7-2 and TRBJ1-2; the match to TRBD1 covers 7 bases. The CDR3 consists of 16 residues. With 4 bases clipped from V and 5 bases from J, the junction kept 13 bases outside the gene matches. Germline V gives CDR1 SGHTA, CDR2 FQGNSA.

This clone has a handful of counts. V usage is TRBV11-2 and J usage is TRBJ1-6; D is uncertain. Trimming took 4 bases from V and 5 from J, leaving 6 bases between them. Germline V gene data show CDR1 as SGHAT and CDR2 as FQNNGV. This CDR3 contains 13 residues. DNA of the CDR3: TGTGCCAGCAGCTCCCGAGATAATTCACCCCTCCACTTT. Its translation: CASSSRDNSPLHF.

The gene calls are TRBV7-2 and TRBJ1-1, with D perhaps TRBD1 (6 bases). Trimming removed 0 bases at V and 0 bases at J, with 20 bases between. This CDR3 has 19 residues. CDR1 and CDR2 (germline): SGHTA, FQGNSA. CDR3 nucleotides: TGTGCCAGCAGCTTAGCTCGAAGGGGGAGTGCAAAGATGAACACTGAAGCTTTCTTT. Protein product: CASSLARRGSAKMNTEAFF.

The rearrangement joins TRBV3-1 (or the pseudogene TRBV3-2) to TRBJ2-1; 9 nucleotides line up with TRBD1. Trimming removed 5 bases from V and 6 bases from J; junction bases left unmatched: 5. This CDR3 comprises 14 residues. CDR1 is LGHDT and CDR2 is YNNKEL in the germline V gene (reference sequence). CDR3 protein: CASSLRDRVNEQFF. The CDR3 DNA follows: TGTGCCAGCAGCTTGAGGGACAGGGTCAATGAGCAGTTCTTC.

The V gene is TRBV7-2, the J gene TRBJ2-7, with 12 positions matching TRBD2. Germline CDR1 is SGHTA and CDR2 is FQGNSA. The ends lost 1 base at V and 6 bases at J; junction bases unmatched: 7. This CDR3 has 16 residues. In DNA, the CDR3 is TGTGCCAGCAGCTTAGTTTCTAGCGGGAGGGCCAGCGAGCAGTACTTC. It is translated as CASSLVSSGRASEQYF.

This clone was found a few times. The V call is TRBV7-9, the J call TRBJ2-3; D uncertain. The length of the CDR3 is 13 residues. V was shortened by 5 bases and J by 4 bases, with 10 bases between the two germline ends. Per the germline V gene, CDR1 is SEHNR and CDR2 is FQNEAQ (reference sequence). As DNA, the CDR3 is TGTGCCAGCAGCCCTAAGCGAGCAGATACGCAGTATTTT. Residues: CASSPKRADTQYF.

V usage is TRBV5-1 and J usage is TRBJ2-7; 13 bases align to TRBD2. The CDR3 loop spans 15 amino acids. V shed 4 bases, J shed 1 base, and the junction held 2 bases outside the gene matches. CDR1 is SGHRS, CDR2 YFSETQ, per germline. The CDR3 protein is CASSVLAGGSYEQYV. The CDR3 DNA reads as TGCGCCAGCAGCGTACTAGCGGGGGGGTCCTACGAGCAGTACGTC.

The chain recombines TRBV27 with TRBJ1-2; D unresolved. The CDR3 spans 16 residues. Germline lookup yields CDR1 MNHEY and CDR2 SMNVEV (reference sequence). V was shortened by 3 bases and J by 7 bases, with 21 bases between the two germline ends. CDR3 residues: CASSLEGIPPWTGYTF. As DNA, the CDR3 is TGTGCCAGCAGTTTGGAGGGTATTCCCCCGTGGACTGGCTACACCTTC.

V gene TRBV24-1 combines with J gene TRBJ1-5, with 7 bases that match TRBD1. From germline, CDR1 is KGHDR and CDR2 SFDVKD. Losses at the gene ends were 3 bases for V and 6 bases for J; bases not matched to a gene: 7. The CDR3 sequence is 15 residues long. This chain's CDR3 is CATSDTTGISQPQHF. The CDR3 DNA is TGTGCCACCAGTGATACGACAGGGATCAGTCAGCCCCAGCATTTT.

The V call is TRBV7-9, the J call TRBJ2-2; 9 bases map to TRBD1. The CDR3 has 14 amino acids. Looked up from germline, CDR1 is SEHNR and CDR2 is FQNEAQ (reference sequence). The V and J ends lost 5 bases and 7 bases, in that order; junction bases with no gene match: 5. Written as DNA, the CDR3 is TGTGCCAGCAGCCGGACAGGGGACGGCGGGGAGCTGTTTTTT. This sequence encodes CASSRTGDGGELFF.

This clone was observed at least ten times. The genes are TRBV5-4 and TRBJ2-6; D is unclear. This CDR3 has 15 residues. CDR1 and CDR2 from the germline V gene are SGHNT and YYREEE (reference sequence). Trimming pared 1 base from V and 0 bases from J, leaving 5 bases between. CDR3 nucleotide sequence: TGTGCCAGCAGCTTGCCGGGCTCTGGGGCCAACGTCCTGACTTTC. Its protein product is CASSLPGSGANVLTF.

The chain recombines TRBV2 with TRBJ1-5; D perhaps matches TRBD1 (6 bases). CDR1 is SNHLY, CDR2 FYNNEI, per germline. The CDR3 length is 14 residues. V was pared by 4 bases and J by 6 bases, with 13 bases between. CDR3 nucleotides: TGTGCCAGCAGTGTACAGGGAGAGGGTCAGCCCCAGCATTTT. Translated: CASSVQGEGQPQHF.

The CDR3 region has the DNA TGTGCCAGCAGCTTAGCGGAGGGAACTAATGAAAAACTGTTTTTT. It translates to CASSLAEGTNEKLFF. The chain has TRBV7-9 and TRBJ1-4; no clear D. Germline loops: CDR1 SEHNR, CDR2 FQNEAQ (reference sequence). Trimming took off 0 bases at V and 1 base at J, with 6 bases between the two ends. The CDR3 is made up of 15 amino acids.

This clone was found a few times. This chain uses TRBV6-2 or TRBV6-3 with TRBJ2-7; TRBD1 agrees at 7 bases. Germline V gene sequence: CDR1 MNHEY, CDR2 SVGEGT. With 6 bases clipped from V and 1 base from J, the junction kept 6 bases outside the gene matches. The CDR3 totals 14 residues. The chain's CDR3 is CASSTTTGSYEQYV. In nucleotides, the CDR3 is TGTGCCAGCAGCACCACGACAGGGTCCTACGAGCAGTACGTC.

CDR3 region: CASSLNAGSTNEKLFF. As DNA, the CDR3 is TGTGCCAGCAGCTTAAATGCGGGTTCAACTAATGAAAAACTGTTTTTT. This chain joins TRBV7-8 and TRBJ1-4; D uncertain. The CDR3 covers 16 residues. With 2 bases removed from V and 0 bases from J, the gap between germline ends came to 10 bases. Germline-derived CDR1 and CDR2 are SGHVS and FQNEAQ.